This paragraph covers one TCR beta chain sequence. The antigen is undetermined. The data derive from a study of response to subunit inactivated influenza vaccine. Study results and caveats: Authors suggested seasonal influenza vaccinations each recruit few new T cells.

The CDR3 is 15 residues long. V lost 0 bases, J lost 0 bases, and 7 bases lay in between. Looked up from germline, CDR1 is LNHNV and CDR2 is YYDKDF (reference sequence). Using its own MiXCR run on the RT-PCR reads, TCRdb lists one record per CDR3 protein. The repertoire holds hundreds of thousands of distinct CDR3 sequences, with approximately 15% as singletons. The sample here was PBMCs from blood, taken 14 days before vaccination. The clonotype was recovered from a man aged 45-65 years who received an inactivated influenza vaccine. The gene calls are TRBV15 and TRBJ2-3; D is uncertain. The CDR3 nucleotides read TGTGCCACCAGCAGAGATAGTCCTAGCACAGATACGCAGTATTTT. The encoded protein is CATSRDSPSTDTQYF.